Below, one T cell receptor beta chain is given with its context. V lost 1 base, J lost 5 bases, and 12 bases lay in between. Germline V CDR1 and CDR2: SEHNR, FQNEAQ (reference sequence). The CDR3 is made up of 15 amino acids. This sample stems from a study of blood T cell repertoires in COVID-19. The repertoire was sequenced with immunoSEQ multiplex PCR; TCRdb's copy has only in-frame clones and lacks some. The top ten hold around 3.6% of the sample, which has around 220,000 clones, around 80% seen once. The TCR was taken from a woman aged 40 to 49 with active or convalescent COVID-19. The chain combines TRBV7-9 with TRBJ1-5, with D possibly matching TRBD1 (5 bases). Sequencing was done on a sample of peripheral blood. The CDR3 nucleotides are TGTGCCAGCAGCTTAGGGTTGGGGGGTGATCAGCCCCAGCATTTT. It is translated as CASSLGLGGDQPQHF.